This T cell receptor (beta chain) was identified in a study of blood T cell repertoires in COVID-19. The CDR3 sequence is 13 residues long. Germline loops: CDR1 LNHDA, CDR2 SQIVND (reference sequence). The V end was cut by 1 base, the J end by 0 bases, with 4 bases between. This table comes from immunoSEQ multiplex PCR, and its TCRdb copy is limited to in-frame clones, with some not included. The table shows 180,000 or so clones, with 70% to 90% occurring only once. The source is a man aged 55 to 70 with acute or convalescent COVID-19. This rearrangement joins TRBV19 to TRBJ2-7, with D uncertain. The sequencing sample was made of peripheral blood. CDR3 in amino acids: CASSIGRSYEQYF. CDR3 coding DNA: TGTGCCAGTAGTATAGGTCGCTCCTACGAGCAGTACTTC. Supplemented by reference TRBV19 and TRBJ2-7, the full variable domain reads DGGITQSPKYLFRKEGQNVTLSCEQNLNHDAMYWYRQDPGQGLRLIYYSQIVNDFQKGDIAEGYSVSREKKESFPLTVTSAQKNPTAFYLCASSIGRSYEQYFGPGTRLTVT.